These 6 T cell receptor beta chains originate from one sample sequenced in a study of T cells in Graves' hyperthyroidism and ophthalmopathy. Amplification of TCR beta CDR3 regions was performed using RNA transcripts as template. TCR CDR3 underwent first-round RT-PCR with the HTBI primer set. TCRdb itself ran the multiplex PCR reads through MiXCR, one entry per CDR3 protein. The sample yields more than 350,000 distinct CDR3 sequences, about 15% seen once. Sequenced: blood. Receptor source: a woman aged 55 to 70 with Graves' ophthalmopathy.

This clonotype appeared many times. The genes are TRBV28 and TRBJ2-7, with 8 nucleotides matching TRBD1. J gave up 2 bases and V 3 bases, and 12 bases lay outside the gene matches. The CDR3 runs to 17 residues. Per germline, CDR1 MDHEN and CDR2 SYDVKM. The CDR3 is CASSFVQGVGRAYEQYF. In DNA, the CDR3 is TGTGCCAGCAGTTTCGTACAGGGGGTAGGACGGGCCTACGAGCAGTACTTC.

This clonotype was observed a few times. The genes are TRBV6-1 and TRBJ1-1; 8 positions agree with TRBD1. This CDR3 is built from 14 residues. Unmatched junction bases numbered 5, after V lost 6 bases and J lost 2 bases. The germline V gene encodes CDR1 MNHNS and CDR2 SASEGT. The CDR3 spells CASRPGQANTEAFF. DNA of the CDR3: TGTGCCAGCAGACCGGGACAGGCAAACACTGAAGCTTTCTTT.

The chain links TRBV6-1 to TRBJ1-5, with a tentative D call TRBD1 (6 bases). The germline V and J ends were trimmed by 8 bases and 0 bases, with 11 bases remaining between them. The CDR3 covers 14 residues. Germline V gene lookup returns CDR1 MNHNS and CDR2 SASEGT. The CDR3 sequence: CASGGRGSNQPQHF. The CDR3 DNA sequence: TGTGCCAGCGGTGGCAGGGGTAGCAATCAGCCCCAGCATTTT.

The table lists this clonotype with many counts. The gene calls are TRBV28 and TRBJ2-5, with TRBD2 matching 11 bases. Trimming cost V 7 bases and J 6 bases; bases outside gene matches: 10. CDR3 length equals 15 residues. Germline-derived CDR1 and CDR2 are MDHEN and SYDVKM. The CDR3 region is CASTDSGRAFQTQYF. The CDR3 bases are TGTGCCAGCACCGATAGCGGGAGGGCTTTTCAGACCCAGTACTTC.

The V call is TRBV7-2, the J call TRBJ2-7; 7 nucleotides agree with TRBD2. There are 17 residues in the CDR3. The germline V gene encodes CDR1 SGHTA and CDR2 FQGNSA. V lost 5 bases to trimming and J lost 0 bases; unmatched junction nucleotides: 13. The DNA of the CDR3 is TGTGCCAGCAGCCCCCCCAGCGGGATTACTAGCTCCTACGAGCAGTACTTC. As protein: CASSPPSGITSSYEQYF.

In the case of this clonotype: Being one base from a much bigger clone, this may be a read error. The V gene is TRBV11-2, the J gene TRBJ2-1; no clear D. This CDR3 is built from 16 residues. Between the trimmed V and J ends, which lost 1 base and 0 bases, there was a span of 10 bases. CDR1 SGHAT and CDR2 FQNNGV come from the germline V gene. For the CDR3, the DNA is TGTGCCAGCAGCTTAGTGGGCCAAAGCTCCTACAATGAGCAGTTCTTC. Translating gives CASSLVGQSSYNEQFF.